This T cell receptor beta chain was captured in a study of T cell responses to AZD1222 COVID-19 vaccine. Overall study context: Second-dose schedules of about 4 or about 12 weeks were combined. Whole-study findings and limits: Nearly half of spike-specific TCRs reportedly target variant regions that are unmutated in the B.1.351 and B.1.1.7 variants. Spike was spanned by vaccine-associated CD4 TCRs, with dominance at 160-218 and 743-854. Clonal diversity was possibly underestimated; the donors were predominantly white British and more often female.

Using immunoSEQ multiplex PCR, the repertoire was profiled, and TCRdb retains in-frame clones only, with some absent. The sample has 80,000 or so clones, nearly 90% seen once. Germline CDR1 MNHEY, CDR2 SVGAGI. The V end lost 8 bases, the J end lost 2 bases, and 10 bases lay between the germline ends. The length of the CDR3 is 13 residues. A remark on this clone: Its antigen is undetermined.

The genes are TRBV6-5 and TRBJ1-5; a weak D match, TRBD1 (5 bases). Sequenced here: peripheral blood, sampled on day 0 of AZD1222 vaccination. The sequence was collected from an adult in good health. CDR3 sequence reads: CASLEGGNQPQHF. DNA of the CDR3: TGTGCCAGCCTGGAAGGGGGCAATCAGCCCCAGCATTTT.